This T cell receptor (beta chain) was captured by sequencing in a study of cytomegalovirus exposure and HLA in healthy donors. On the study more broadly: Earlier work reported 95 million to 130 million unique TCR beta sequences from 170 million or so T cells.

The PCR employed 60 Vbeta primers together with 13 Jbeta primers. Generated by immunoSEQ multiplex PCR, the TCRdb table keeps only in-frame clones and is missing some. The profile shows roughly 100,000 clones, approximately 71% of them singletons. V lost 1 base to trimming and J lost 5 bases, with 20 bases between them. The germline V gene has CDR1 SGHVS and CDR2 FQNEAQ. The CDR3 is 17 amino acids. Points from the study as a whole: According to a later analysis, most TCR beta chains associated with CMV appeared HLA-restricted. The study had only CMV serostatus as immune exposure information. A missense DCLRE1C variant was associated with V- and J-gene trimming of TCR beta chains in a later analysis, and an independent cohort replicated the association.

Worth noting for this clone: Its target is unknown.

This chain uses TRBV7-8 with TRBJ2-5, with D maybe TRBD2 (7 bases). The clonotype originates from a woman under 30 in good health and CMV-seropositive. Sequencing was performed on PBMCs. CDR3 sequence reads: CASSLDVGGHPGETQYF. The DNA for the CDR3 is TGTGCCAGCAGCTTAGACGTGGGGGGGCACCCCGGGGAGACCCAGTACTTC.